The 25 T cell receptor beta chains reported below all come from one sample, sequenced in a study of shared clonotypes between healthy human individuals. This table comes from immunoSEQ multiplex PCR, and its TCRdb copy is limited to in-frame clones, with some not included. The sample includes 2 million to 2.5 million clones, 90% to 97% seen only once; the top ten take approximately 0.13%. The sequenced sample was naive CD4+ T cells sorted from blood. The subset: CD45RA+ positively selected. These receptor sequences come from a young man in good health.

The rearrangement uses TRBV2 and TRBJ2-5, with D possibly TRBD1 on 6 matching bases. V shed 6 bases and J shed 5 bases, with 16 bases lying between them. The CDR3 sequence is 14 residues long. CDR1 and CDR2 from the germline V gene are SNHLY and FYNNEI. In DNA, the CDR3 is TGTGCCAGCAGGATTGAAGGGGGTCGGGAGACCCAGTACTTC. Amino acids: CASRIEGGRETQYF.

This rearrangement joins TRBV27 to TRBJ2-5, with 11 bases lining up with TRBD2. In germline, CDR1 is MNHEY, CDR2 SMNVEV (reference sequence). J was trimmed by 3 bases and V by 5 bases; bases with no gene match: 14. The CDR3 runs 18 residues. Here the CDR3 DNA reads TGTGCCAGCAGTACCCAATGGGGTCAGACTAGCGGGGAAGAGACCCAGTACTTC. Protein: CASSTQWGQTSGEETQYF.

The CDR3 loop is CASSPRPGTNYEQYF. The CDR3 DNA follows: TGTGCCAGCTCACCAAGGCCGGGAACCAACTACGAGCAGTACTTC. J is TRBJ2-7 and V is TRBV18, with TRBD2 as a possible D gene (5 bases). V was cut by 2 bases and J by 3 bases, with 14 bases left in between. In germline, CDR1 is KGHSH, CDR2 LQKENI. CDR3 size: 15 residues. The full variable domain, in which reference TRBV18 and TRBJ2-7 provide the parts outside the CDR3, is NAGVMQNPRHLVRRRGQEARLRCSPMKGHSHVYWYRQLPEEGLKFMVYLQKENIIDESGMPKERFSAEFPKEGPSILRIQQVVRGDSAAYFCASSPRPGTNYEQYFGPGTRLTVT.

This clone was recorded once. This CDR3 is CASSGVQGPFFSNQPQHF. Written as DNA, the CDR3 is TGTGCCAGCAGTGGGGTTCAGGGGCCCTTTTTTAGCAATCAGCCCCAGCATTTT. The chain has TRBV6-1 and TRBJ1-5; TRBD1 might be the D (6 bases). The length of the CDR3 is 18 residues. V dropped 4 bases and J dropped 0 bases, with 19 bases sitting between them. Looked up from germline, CDR1 is MNHNS and CDR2 is SASEGT.

The chain has TRBV30 and TRBJ2-1; no reliable D call. The germline V gene encodes CDR1 GTSNPN and CDR2 SVGIG (reference sequence). The CDR3 contains 13 residues. The ends were cut back, 1 base at V and 10 bases at J, with 14 bases in the middle. The CDR3 nucleotides read TGTGCCTGGAGTGGGGATTCCCCCGGCGAGCAGTTCTTC. Translated: CAWSGDSPGEQFF.

J is TRBJ2-7 and V is TRBV5-1, with D perhaps TRBD1 or TRBD2 (5 bases each). V was shortened by 3 bases and J by 3 bases, with 13 bases between the two germline ends. In germline, CDR1 is SGHRS, CDR2 YFSETQ. The length of the CDR3 is 14 residues. The CDR3 DNA sequence: TGCGCCAGCAGCTGGGAGACAGTGAGCTACGAGCAGTACTTC. This sequence encodes CASSWETVSYEQYF.

The V gene is TRBV7-8, the J gene TRBJ2-1; TRBD2 matches at 11 bases. The V and J ends lost 0 bases and 4 bases, in that order; junction bases with no gene match: 2. The CDR3 runs 16 residues. Germline lookup yields CDR1 SGHVS and CDR2 FQNEAQ. CDR3 bases: TGTGCCAGCAGCTTAGCAGGGACTAGCGGTTACAATGAGCAGTTCTTC. Protein: CASSLAGTSGYNEQFF.

The chain combines TRBV29-1 with TRBJ2-7; D is unclear. Trimming left V 0 bases short and J 2 bases short, with 8 bases between. Germline loops: CDR1 SQVTM, CDR2 ANQGSEA. This CDR3 is 13 amino acids long. The CDR3 nucleotides read TGCAGCGTTGAAGACAGGAGACCCTACGAGCAGTACTTC. Residues: CSVEDRRPYEQYF.

The genes are TRBV12-5 and TRBJ2-3; 13 bases agree with TRBD2. With 6 bases clipped from V and 1 base from J, the junction kept 1 base outside the gene matches. Germline V lookup: CDR1 LGHNT, CDR2 FRNRAP. The CDR3 consists of 15 residues. Written as DNA, the CDR3 is TGTGCTAGTGGAGGACTAGCGGGAGGCACAGATACGCAGTATTTT. Translated, it gives CASGGLAGGTDTQYF.

Worth noting for this clone: Other DNA sequences within the sample encode an identical CDR3. V and J are TRBV7-2 and TRBJ2-7; D is ambiguous. This CDR3 region has 12 residues. Trimming took 4 bases from V and 2 from J, leaving 6 bases between them. Germline CDR1 is SGHTA and CDR2 is FQGNSA. The CDR3 DNA reads as TGTGCCAGCAGCTCTACTACCTACGAGCAGTACTTC. Its translation is CASSSTTYEQYF.

The rearrangement uses TRBV21-1 and TRBJ2-7. TRBV21-1 is listed as a pseudogene. This CDR3 contains 16 residues. CDR3 coding DNA: TGTGCCAGCAGCACCGTAAGACAGGGGACTAGGGACGAGCAGTACTTC. Translation gives CASSTVRQGTRDEQYF.

Only a few counts were recorded for this clone. The gene calls are TRBV6-1 and TRBJ1-6; D gene unclear. Looked up from germline, CDR1 is MNHNS and CDR2 is SASEGT. The CDR3 is made up of 14 amino acids. Between the trimmed V and J ends, which lost 3 bases and 4 bases, there was a span of 7 bases. CDR3 nucleotides: TGTGCCAGCAGTGAGATTTGGTATAATTCACCCCTCCACTTT. Amino acids: CASSEIWYNSPLHF.

As to this clone: This CDR3 is also generated by other DNA sequences in the sample. The V call is TRBV5-1, the J call TRBJ2-7, with D unresolved. Germline assignment: CDR1 SGHRS and CDR2 YFSETQ. Trimming removed 1 base at V and 2 bases at J, with 4 bases between. CDR3 size: 12 residues. This CDR3 reads CASSLLPYEQYF. The CDR3 coding sequence is TGCGCCAGCAGCTTGCTCCCCTACGAGCAGTACTTC. Based on the CDR3 plus reference TRBV5-1 and TRBJ2-7, the full variable domain is KAGVTQTPRYLIKTRGQQVTLSCSPISGHRSVSWYQQTPGQGLQFLFEYFSETQRNKGNFPGRFSGRQFSNSRSEMNVSTLELGDSALYLCASSLLPYEQYFGPGTRLTVT.

This chain links TRBV18 with TRBJ1-2; D remains unclear. CDR3 length: 14 amino acids. Germline assignment: CDR1 KGHSH and CDR2 LQKENI. Trimming removed 2 bases at V and 3 bases at J, with 10 bases between. The CDR3 DNA reads as TGTGCCAGCTCACCATTGTACTCAGACTATGGCTACACCTTC. It translates to CASSPLYSDYGYTF.

The chain links TRBV11-2 to TRBJ2-3, with no clear D. The germline V gene encodes CDR1 SGHAT and CDR2 FQNNGV. The CDR3 has 15 residues. The V and J ends lost 6 bases and 0 bases respectively, with 13 bases between them. The CDR3 DNA reads as TGTGCCAGCAGGGATCATGGACGGAGCACAGATACGCAGTATTTT. Translation gives CASRDHGRSTDTQYF.

V is TRBV28 and J is TRBJ2-7, with a weak D call TRBD1 (5 bases). The germline gives CDR1 MDHEN, CDR2 SYDVKM. V shed 8 bases and J shed 5 bases, with 10 bases lying between them. The CDR3 has 11 residues. CDR3 sequence: CASAGFDEQYF. The CDR3 DNA reads TGTGCCAGCGCAGGGTTTGACGAGCAGTACTTC. The full variable domain, in which reference TRBV28 and TRBJ2-7 provide the parts outside the CDR3, is DVKVTQSSRYLVKRTGEKVFLECVQDMDHENMFWYRQDPGLGLRLIYFSYDVKMKEKGDIPEGYSVSREKKERFSLILESASTNQTSMYLCASAGFDEQYFGPGTRLTVT.

This clone has only one observation. The chain uses TRBV23-1 and TRBJ2-1; TRBD2 matches at 7 bases. TRBV23-1 counts as an open reading frame of uncertain function. The CDR3 is made up of 15 amino acids. Unmatched junction bases numbered 12, after V lost 5 bases and J lost 8 bases. The CDR3, as DNA: TGCGCCAGCAGTTTCGTGGCTAGCGGACTGGATGAGCAGTTCTTC. Its protein product is CASSFVASGLDEQFF.

The chain combines TRBV5-1 with TRBJ1-2, with D perhaps TRBD1 (6 bases). The CDR3 is 15 residues long. Germline CDR1 reads SGHRS; CDR2 reads YFSETQ. Trimming took 0 bases from V and 2 from J, leaving 11 bases between them. The CDR3 loop reads CASSLGQVENYGYTF. CDR3 coding DNA: TGCGCCAGCAGCTTGGGACAGGTCGAGAACTATGGCTACACCTTC.

On this clone itself: A junction boundary mismatches the germline segment, possibly from a read error. In DNA, the CDR3 is TGTGCTAGCAGCGGGACTTCGAACACCGGGGAGCTGTTTTTT. This encodes CASSGTSNTGELFF. The chain recombines TRBV7-7 with TRBJ2-2; 7 positions match TRBD2. The germline V gene encodes CDR1 SSHAT and CDR2 FNYEAQ (reference sequence). The CDR3 runs to 14 residues.

V gene TRBV6-1 combines with J gene TRBJ2-7; no clear D. Between the trimmed V and J ends, which lost 10 bases and 4 bases, there was a span of 17 bases. The CDR3 is 13 amino acids. Per the germline V gene, CDR1 is MNHNS and CDR2 is SASEGT. DNA of the CDR3: TGTGCCACCGCCTCGTCCACAGCTTACGAGCAGTACTTC. Translation: CATASSTAYEQYF.

The chain links TRBV21-1 to TRBJ1-1. TRBV21-1 is classified as a pseudogene. The CDR3 spans 15 residues. This CDR3 is CASRVGRAMNTEAFF. CDR3 bases: TGTGCCAGCAGGGTTGGCAGAGCCATGAACACTGAAGCTTTCTTT.

The genes are TRBV9 and TRBJ1-6; the D is unclear. The CDR3 has 17 residues. Per the germline V gene, CDR1 is SGDLS and CDR2 is YYNGEE. Between the trimmed V and J ends, which lost 0 bases and 5 bases, there was a span of 15 bases. In DNA form, the CDR3 reads TGTGCCAGCAGCGTAGCGGAGGGAAGGGTGGATAATTCACCCCTCCACTTT. This sequence encodes CASSVAEGRVDNSPLHF.

This sequence joins TRBV6-1 and TRBJ1-6; no firm D call. Trimming took 10 bases from V and 7 from J, leaving 8 bases between them. The germline gives CDR1 MNHNS, CDR2 SASEGT. The CDR3 covers 11 residues. The CDR3 region is CATLTNSPLHF. The CDR3 DNA follows: TGTGCCACCTTAACCAATTCACCCCTCCACTTT.

V is TRBV7-9 and J is TRBJ2-7; D may be TRBD2 (5 bases). V was clipped by 0 bases and J by 0 bases, with 9 bases between them. CDR3 size: 15 residues. Germline V lookup: CDR1 SEHNR, CDR2 FQNEAQ (reference sequence). CDR3 sequence: CASSLAGVVSYEQYF. For the CDR3, the DNA is TGTGCCAGCAGCTTAGCGGGAGTGGTCTCCTACGAGCAGTACTTC.

The V and J genes are TRBV19 and TRBJ1-5; no reliable D call. Between the trimmed V and J ends, which lost 9 bases and 6 bases, there was a span of 12 bases. Germline V CDR1 and CDR2: LNHDA, SQIVND (reference sequence). This CDR3 has 12 residues. CDR3 bases: TGTGCCAGCGGCGGAGCCAGTCAGCCCCAGCATTTT. The encoded protein is CASGGASQPQHF.